This record covers a single T cell receptor (beta chain). The entry originates in a study of blood T cells in healthy people across ages. PCR was performed a second time for 7 to 11 cycles using a sample-barcoded 5' primer and a J-beta primer mix. Every sample gave at least 2.5 million paired-end reads containing CDR3. From the 5' RACE reads, TCRdb called clonotypes with MiXCR, one entry per CDR3 protein. The table has over 1,300,000 distinct CDR3 sequences, 45% to 70% seen once; the top ten hold 6.5% to 8.5%. Sequenced sample: blood. The receptor's source is a man aged 18 to 29 in good health.

CDR3 bases: TGCAGTGCTAGAGATATGGGAAAGCGGGAGGGCCTATTCGAGCAGTACTTC. This sequence encodes CSARDMGKREGLFEQYF. J is TRBJ2-7 and V is TRBV20-1; TRBD2 agrees at 10 bases. CDR1 is DFQATT and CDR2 is SNEGSKA in the germline V gene (reference sequence). Trimming at V came to 0 bases and at J to 6 bases, leaving 14 bases not matched to a gene. This CDR3 has 17 residues.